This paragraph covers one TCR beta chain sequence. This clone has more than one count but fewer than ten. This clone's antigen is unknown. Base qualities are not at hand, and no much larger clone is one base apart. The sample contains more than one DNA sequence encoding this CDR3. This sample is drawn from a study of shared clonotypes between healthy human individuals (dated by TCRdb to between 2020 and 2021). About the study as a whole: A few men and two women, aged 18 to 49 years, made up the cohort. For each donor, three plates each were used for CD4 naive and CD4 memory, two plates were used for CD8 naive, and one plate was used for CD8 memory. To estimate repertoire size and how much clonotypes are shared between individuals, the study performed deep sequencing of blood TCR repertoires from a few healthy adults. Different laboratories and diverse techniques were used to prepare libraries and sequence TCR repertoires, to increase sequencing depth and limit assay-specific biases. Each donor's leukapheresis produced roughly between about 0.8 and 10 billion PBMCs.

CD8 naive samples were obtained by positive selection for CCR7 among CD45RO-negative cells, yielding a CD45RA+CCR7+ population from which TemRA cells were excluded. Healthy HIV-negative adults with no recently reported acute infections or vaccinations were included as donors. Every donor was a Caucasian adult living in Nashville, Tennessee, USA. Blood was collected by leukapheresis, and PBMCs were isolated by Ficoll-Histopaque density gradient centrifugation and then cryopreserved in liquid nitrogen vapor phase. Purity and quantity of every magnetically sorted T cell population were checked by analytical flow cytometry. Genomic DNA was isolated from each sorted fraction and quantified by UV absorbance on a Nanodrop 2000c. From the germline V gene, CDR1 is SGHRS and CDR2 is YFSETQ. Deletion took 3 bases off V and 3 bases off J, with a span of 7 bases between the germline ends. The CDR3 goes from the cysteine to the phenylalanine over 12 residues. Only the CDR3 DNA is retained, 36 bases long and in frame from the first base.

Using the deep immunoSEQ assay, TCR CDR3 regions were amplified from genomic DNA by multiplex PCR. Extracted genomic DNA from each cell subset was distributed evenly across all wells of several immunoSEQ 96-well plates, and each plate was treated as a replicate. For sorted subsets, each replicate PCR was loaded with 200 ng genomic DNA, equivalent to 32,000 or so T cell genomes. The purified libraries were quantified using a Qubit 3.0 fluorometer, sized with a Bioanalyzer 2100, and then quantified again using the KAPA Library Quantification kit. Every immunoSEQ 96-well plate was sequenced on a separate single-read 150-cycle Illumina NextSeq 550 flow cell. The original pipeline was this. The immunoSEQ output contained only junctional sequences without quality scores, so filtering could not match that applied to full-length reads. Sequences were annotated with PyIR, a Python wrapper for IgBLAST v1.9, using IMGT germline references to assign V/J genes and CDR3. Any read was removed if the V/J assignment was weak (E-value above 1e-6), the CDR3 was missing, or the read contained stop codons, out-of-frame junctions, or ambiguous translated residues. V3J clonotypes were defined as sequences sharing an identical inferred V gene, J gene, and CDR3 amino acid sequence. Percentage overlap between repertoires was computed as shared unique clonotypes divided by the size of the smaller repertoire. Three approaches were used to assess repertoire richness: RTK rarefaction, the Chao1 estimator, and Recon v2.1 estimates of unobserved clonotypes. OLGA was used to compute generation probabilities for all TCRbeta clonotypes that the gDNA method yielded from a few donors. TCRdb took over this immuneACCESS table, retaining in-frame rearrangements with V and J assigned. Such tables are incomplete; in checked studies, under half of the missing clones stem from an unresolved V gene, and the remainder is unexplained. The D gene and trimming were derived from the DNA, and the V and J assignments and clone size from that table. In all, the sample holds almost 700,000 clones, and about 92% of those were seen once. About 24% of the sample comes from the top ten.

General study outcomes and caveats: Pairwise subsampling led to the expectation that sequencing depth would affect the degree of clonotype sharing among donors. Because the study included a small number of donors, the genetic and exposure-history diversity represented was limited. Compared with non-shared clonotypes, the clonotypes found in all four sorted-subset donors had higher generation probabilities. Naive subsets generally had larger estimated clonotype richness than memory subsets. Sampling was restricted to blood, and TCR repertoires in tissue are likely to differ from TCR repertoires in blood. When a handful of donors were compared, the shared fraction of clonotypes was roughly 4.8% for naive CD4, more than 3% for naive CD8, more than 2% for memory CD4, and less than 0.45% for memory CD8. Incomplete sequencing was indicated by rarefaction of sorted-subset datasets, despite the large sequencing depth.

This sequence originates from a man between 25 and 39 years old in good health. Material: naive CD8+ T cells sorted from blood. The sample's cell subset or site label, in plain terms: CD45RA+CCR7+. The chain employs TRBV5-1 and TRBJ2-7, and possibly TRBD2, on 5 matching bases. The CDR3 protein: CASSSEGYEQYF. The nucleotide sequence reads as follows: TGCGCCAGCAGCTCCGAGGGCTACGAGCAGTACTTC.